Following are 7 T cell receptor beta chains from one sample sequenced in a study of somatic mutations in cytotoxic T cells in rheumatoid arthritis. Sequencing was performed with immunoSEQ multiplex PCR; in TCRdb, only in-frame clones are kept and a portion is missing. The data show some 40,000 clones, roughly four fifths seen once. The sequencing input was CD8+ T cells sorted from blood. All receptors come from a man between 35 and 55 years old in good health.

J is TRBJ2-1 and V is TRBV27; no definite D call. V lost 3 bases and J lost 7, with 10 bases in between. Per germline, CDR1 MNHEY and CDR2 SMNVEV (reference sequence). This CDR3 is built from 13 residues. CDR3 bases: TGTGCCAGCAGTTTTACTGGTTCGAATGAGCAGTTCTTC. Its protein product is CASSFTGSNEQFF.

V gene TRBV7-2 combines with J gene TRBJ1-2, with 10 bases matching TRBD1. This CDR3 contains 15 residues. The V segment lost 5 bases and the J segment 3 bases; nucleotides outside the gene matches: 6. CDR1 is SGHTA, CDR2 FQGNSA, per germline. The CDR3, as DNA: TGTGCCAGCAGCCAGTGGACAGGGGGGGACTATGGCTACACCTTC. It yields the protein CASSQWTGGDYGYTF.

The chain uses TRBV25-1 and TRBJ2-3; 7 nucleotides align to TRBD1. Trimming removed 4 bases from V and 0 bases from J; junction bases left unmatched: 7. The CDR3 is made up of 16 amino acids. Germline lookup yields CDR1 MGHDK and CDR2 SYGVNS. The CDR3 protein is CASSVLGQTSTDTQYF. As DNA, the CDR3 is TGTGCCAGCAGTGTCCTGGGACAGACTAGCACAGATACGCAGTATTTT. Full variable domain (remainder filled in from reference TRBV25-1 and TRBJ2-3): EADIYQTPRYLVIGTGKKITLECSQTMGHDKMYWYQQDPGMELHLIHYSYGVNSTEKGDLSSESTVSRIRTEHFPLTLESARPSHTSQYLCASSVLGQTSTDTQYFGPGTRLTVL.

This clone was recorded a few times. The chain employs TRBV4-3 and TRBJ2-1; 7 nucleotides align to TRBD2. V gave up 1 base and J gave up 6 bases; unmatched junction bases: 9. The CDR3 is 16 amino acids. From germline, CDR1 is LGHNA and CDR2 YSLEER. CDR3 nucleotide sequence: TGCGCCAGCAGCCAAGTTAGCGGACTAGAAGGCAATGAGCAGTTCTTC. This gives the protein CASSQVSGLEGNEQFF.

This clone has just a few counts. The chain carries TRBV28 and TRBJ2-7; the D is unclear. V lost 3 bases, J lost 2 bases, and 2 bases lay in between. This CDR3 is built from 11 residues. Germline CDR1 is MDHEN and CDR2 is SYDVKM. In DNA, the CDR3 is TGTGCCAGCAGTTTTACCTACGAGCAGTACTTC. Translated, it gives CASSFTYEQYF.

The chain recombines TRBV28 with TRBJ2-5, with 7 bases lining up with TRBD2. V lost 8 bases, J lost 5 bases, and 14 bases stayed unmatched. The CDR3 loop spans 15 amino acids. Germline values: CDR1 MDHEN, CDR2 SYDVKM. DNA for the CDR3: TGTGCCAGCGGGCGCTACGAGGGAGGGGTGGAGACCCAGTACTTC. It encodes CASGRYEGGVETQYF.

The rearrangement links TRBV27 to TRBJ2-3, with 9 bases that match TRBD1. V dropped 4 bases and J dropped 3; count of bases not matched to a gene: 5. This CDR3 is built from 15 residues. CDR1 is MNHEY, CDR2 SMNVEV, per germline (reference sequence). This CDR3 reads CASSYRDRVTDTQYF. Here the CDR3 DNA reads TGTGCCAGCAGTTACCGGGACAGGGTAACAGATACGCAGTATTTT.